This TCR beta chain was recovered during a study of blood T cells in healthy people across ages. The study recruited healthy Caucasian donors from Russia who were aged about 6 to 90. On this clonotype: Its antigen is undetermined.

Alongside a J-beta primer mix, a sample-barcoded 5' primer served in a second PCR lasting about 7 to 12 cycles. Every cDNA molecule bore a tag from a template-switch adaptor containing 12 random nucleotides. The yield of each sample was at least 2.5 million CDR3-containing paired-end reads. TCRdb processed the 5' RACE reads anew with MiXCR; each CDR3 protein has one entry. The sample includes approximately 900,000 distinct CDR3 sequences, around 48% of them seen just once. Study conclusions and caveats: It was not known whether donors were CMV positive (a possible confounder of expanded clonotype changes).

The CDR3 loop spans 17 amino acids. CDR1 DFQATT and CDR2 SNEGSKA come from the germline V gene (reference sequence). V lost 3 bases, J lost 1 base, and 12 bases stayed unmatched. This receptor was identified in a man in his thirties or forties in good health. This chain uses TRBV20-1 with TRBJ1-1; 9 bases are shared with TRBD1. Specimen: blood. The CDR3 DNA reads TGCAGTGCTAGGGCCATGGACAGGGGAAATCAGAACACTGAAGCTTTCTTT. This translates into CSARAMDRGNQNTEAFF.